The rows below give T cell receptor beta chains drawn from one sample of a study of cytomegalovirus exposure and HLA in healthy donors. Repertoires were generated with immunoSEQ multiplex PCR, while TCRdb's copy carries only in-frame clones and drops some. The repertoire holds over 150,000 clones, with over 70% as singletons. Sequencing used PBMCs. The receptors come from a woman aged 25 to 39 in good health and CMV-seropositive. Each CDR3 is given with its conserved first and last residue. The D gene is left open where the match is weak. The size field is filled for only some rows; it gives once, few, many or a size class.

D gene | J gene | clone size | V gene | CDR3 protein | CDR3 DNA
- | TRBJ2-3 | - | TRBV15 | CATSSGWDTQYF | TGTGCCACCAGTTCCGGTTGGGATACGCAGTATTTT
- | TRBJ2-7 | - | TRBV10-3 | CAISLESSIEQYF | TGTGCCATCAGCCTCGAAAGTAGTATAGAGCAGTACTTC
TRBD2 | TRBJ2-7 | - | TRBV18 | CASSPSSGRAPYEQYF | TGTGCCAGCTCACCATCTAGCGGGAGGGCCCCATACGAGCAGTACTTC
- | TRBJ1-5 | once | TRBV4-3 | CASSQARRSSNQPQHF | TGCGCCAGCAGCCAAGCGAGGAGGAGTAGCAATCAGCCCCAGCATTTT
TRBD2 | TRBJ2-7 | - | TRBV7-4 | CASTEEMAGVHYEQYF | TGTGCCAGCACCGAAGAAATGGCGGGAGTTCACTACGAGCAGTACTTC
TRBD1 | TRBJ2-7 | - | TRBV28 | CASTTLGTGVFSYEQYF | TGTGCCAGCACCACCCTTGGGACAGGGGTTTTCTCCTACGAGCAGTACTTC
TRBD2 | TRBJ2-7 | - | TRBV7-2 | CASSVGTSGRTTFYEQYF | TGTGCCAGCAGCGTCGGGACTAGCGGGAGGACGACCTTCTACGAGCAGTACTTC
- | TRBJ2-7 | - | TRBV10-3 | CAIKGSAEWYEQYF | TGTGCCATCAAAGGTTCGGCGGAGTGGTACGAGCAGTACTTC
TRBD2 | TRBJ2-1 | - | TRBV2 | CASSELASGSVEFF | TGTGCCAGCAGTGAACTGGCTAGCGGGAGTGTCGAGTTCTTC
- | TRBJ1-1 | - | TRBV19 | CASSIGGKGTEAFF | TGTGCCAGTAGTATAGGAGGGAAGGGCACTGAAGCTTTCTTT
- | TRBJ2-7 | - | TRBV27 | CASSSGMGYEQYF | TGTGCCAGCAGTTCCGGGATGGGCTACGAGCAGTACTTC
- | TRBJ2-1 | - | TRBV15 | CATSRGGLESYNEQFF | TGTGCCACCAGCAGAGGGGGGCTTGAATCCTACAATGAGCAGTTCTTC
TRBD2 | TRBJ2-3 | once | TRBV29-1 | CSVLGMRLAASTDTQYF | TGCAGCGTTTTGGGGATGCGACTAGCGGCTAGCACAGATACGCAGTATTTT
- | TRBJ2-3 | few | TRBV29-1 | CSVDELGAHTDTQYF | TGCAGCGTTGACGAACTGGGGGCTCACACAGATACGCAGTATTTT
TRBD2 | TRBJ2-7 | few | TRBV7-2 | CASSLAREGYEQYF | TGTGCCAGCAGCTTAGCCCGGGAGGGATACGAGCAGTACTTC
TRBD1 | TRBJ2-7 | - | TRBV6-5 | CASSYRDSSYEQYF | TGTGCCAGCAGTTACCGGGACAGCTCCTACGAGCAGTACTTC
- | TRBJ1-2 | - | TRBV30 | CAWKVGAGDYGYTF | TGTGCCTGGAAAGTAGGGGCGGGGGACTATGGCTACACCTTC
- | TRBJ2-7 | - | TRBV29-1 | CSVFIRTPYEQYF | TGCAGCGTTTTTATTCGGACTCCCTACGAGCAGTACTTC
TRBD2 | TRBJ2-3 | - | TRBV9 | CASSEMGAGFTDTQYF | TGTGCCAGCAGCGAAATGGGAGCGGGGTTCACAGATACGCAGTATTTT
TRBD2 | TRBJ2-5 | - | TRBV10-2 | CASKEGGPGETQYF | TGCGCCAGCAAGGAGGGAGGGCCTGGGGAGACCCAGTACTTC
TRBD1 | TRBJ2-7 | - | TRBV27 | CASITYRGRISYEQYF | TGTGCCAGCATTACTTACAGGGGGAGGATTTCCTACGAGCAGTACTTC
- | TRBJ1-5 | - | TRBV7-8 | CASSLVPGGNQPQHF | TGTGCCAGCAGCTTAGTTCCAGGGGGCAATCAGCCCCAGCATTTT
TRBD1 | TRBJ2-3 | - | TRBV5-1 | CASSSGQGTDTQYF | TGCGCCAGCAGCTCGGGACAGGGCACAGATACGCAGTATTTT
TRBD1 | TRBJ1-1 | - | TRBV7-6 | CASSSHPGQGEAFF | TGTGCCAGCAGCTCCCACCCGGGACAGGGTGAAGCTTTCTTT
- | TRBJ1-2 | - | TRBV9 | CASSVELREGHGYTF | TGTGCCAGCAGCGTAGAGCTCAGGGAAGGTCATGGCTACACCTTC
- | TRBJ2-3 | - | TRBV11-3 | CASSSRPTDTQYF | TGTGCCAGCAGCTCGCGCCCGACAGATACGCAGTATTTT
TRBD1 | TRBJ2-7 | - | TRBV5-1 | CASSLGYGQDYEQYF | TGCGCCAGCAGCTTGGGATACGGACAGGACTACGAGCAGTACTTC
- | TRBJ1-1 | - | TRBV11-1 | CASSSPSRAMGTEAFF | TGTGCCAGCAGCTCCCCGTCCAGGGCAATGGGCACTGAAGCTTTCTTT
TRBD2 | TRBJ2-1 | - | TRBV2 | CASSPGTSFYNEQFF | TGTGCCAGCAGTCCCGGGACTAGCTTCTACAATGAGCAGTTCTTC
TRBD2 | TRBJ2-1 | - | TRBV27 | CASSFTSGEQFF | TGTGCCAGCAGTTTTACTAGCGGTGAGCAGTTCTTC
- | TRBJ1-4 | few | TRBV2 | CASSSREAVNEKLFF | TGTGCCAGCAGTTCCCGAGAGGCGGTTAATGAAAAACTGTTTTTT
TRBD2 | TRBJ2-7 | - | TRBV11-2 | CASSLFLAGTYEQYF | TGTGCCAGCAGCTTATTCCTAGCGGGCACTTACGAGCAGTACTTC
- | TRBJ1-2 | - | TRBV9 | CASSVVEYGSYGYTF | TGTGCCAGCAGCGTAGTCGAGTACGGTAGCTATGGCTACACCTTC
- | TRBJ2-5 | - | TRBV7-7 | CASSLGGRGPETQYF | TGTGCCAGCAGCTTAGGGGGCAGGGGTCCCGAGACCCAGTACTTC
TRBD2 | TRBJ2-1 | - | TRBV18 | CASSPASGSYNEQFF | TGTGCCAGCTCTCCGGCTAGCGGGTCCTACAATGAGCAGTTCTTC
TRBD2 | TRBJ2-1 | - | TRBV28 | CASSWTSSYNEQFF | TGTGCCAGCAGTTGGACTAGCTCCTACAATGAGCAGTTCTTC
TRBD2 | TRBJ2-3 | - | TRBV9 | CASSTAGVGDTQYF | TGTGCCAGCAGTACAGCGGGAGTGGGAGATACGCAGTATTTT
- | TRBJ1-3 | - | TRBV5-1 | CASSLGTKSSGNTIYF | TGCGCCAGCAGCTTGGGAACGAAGAGCTCTGGAAACACCATATATTTT
- | TRBJ2-7 | - | TRBV4-1 | CASSQGQDILYEQYF | TGCGCCAGCAGCCAAGGCCAGGACATACTCTACGAGCAGTACTTC
TRBD2 | TRBJ2-1 | - | TRBV29-1 | CSGRGTSGFYNEQFF | TGCAGCGGGAGAGGGACTAGCGGGTTTTACAATGAGCAGTTCTTC
- | TRBJ2-3 | - | TRBV5-1 | CASSLDSLDTQYF | TGCGCCAGCAGCCTGGACAGTCTAGATACGCAGTATTTT
TRBD1 | TRBJ2-3 | - | TRBV30 | CAWVATGGITDTQYF | TGTGCCTGGGTGGCGACAGGGGGTATCACAGATACGCAGTATTTT
- | TRBJ1-2 | - | TRBV21-1 | CASSKGEDGPGNYGYTF | TGTGCCAGCAGCAAAGGTGAGGACGGACCAGGGAACTATGGCTACACCTTC
TRBD1 | TRBJ1-2 | - | TRBV6-1 | CASSDRDRGFSCF | TGTGCCAGCAGTGACCGGGACAGGGGGTTTAGTTGCTTC
- | TRBJ2-7 | - | TRBV7-9 | CASSASIYEQYF | TGTGCCAGCAGCGCCAGTATCTACGAGCAGTACTTC